The 12 T cell receptor beta chains below were found in one sample sequenced in a study of cytomegalovirus exposure and HLA in healthy donors. Only in-frame clones appear in the TCRdb table, and some are missing; sequencing was by immunoSEQ multiplex PCR. The table has over 200,000 clones, about nine tenths seen once. Sequencing was carried out using PBMCs. These TCRs come from a woman younger than 30 in good health and CMV-seropositive.

This rearrangement joins TRBV10-3 to TRBJ2-1; 9 bases match TRBD1. This CDR3 has 13 amino acids. Germline CDR1 and CDR2: ENHRY and SYGVKD. The V and J ends lost 11 bases and 7 bases, in that order; junction bases with no gene match: 9. CDR3 loop: CAAHTGTGNEQFF. In nucleotides, the CDR3 is TGTGCCGCCCATACAGGGACAGGGAATGAGCAGTTCTTC.

V gene TRBV29-1 combines with J gene TRBJ1-3; TRBD1 matches 9 bases. The CDR3 is made up of 15 amino acids. Per the germline V gene, CDR1 is SQVTM and CDR2 is ANQGSEA. V lost 4 bases to trimming and J lost 6 bases; unmatched junction nucleotides: 10. The DNA of the CDR3 is TGCAGCGTTGGACCGGGACAGGGAAATGAAAACACCATATATTTT. This sequence encodes CSVGPGQGNENTIYF.

The chain has TRBV5-1 and TRBJ2-7; D gene uncertain. The CDR3 has 14 residues. The V gene's germline CDR1 is SGHRS and CDR2 YFSETQ. Trimming stripped 0 bases from V and 2 bases from J, with 9 bases between. The CDR3 loop is CASSLGATPYEQYF. CDR3 DNA: TGCGCCAGCAGCTTGGGGGCCACCCCCTACGAGCAGTACTTC. Full variable domain (missing parts from reference TRBV5-1 and TRBJ2-7): KAGVTQTPRYLIKTRGQQVTLSCSPISGHRSVSWYQQTPGQGLQFLFEYFSETQRNKGNFPGRFSGRQFSNSRSEMNVSTLELGDSALYLCASSLGATPYEQYFGPGTRLTVT.

The chain couples TRBV4-1 to TRBJ1-4; D possibly corresponds to TRBD1 (6 bases). CDR3 length: 19 residues. V was cut by 2 bases and J by 6 bases, with 25 bases left in between. Germline CDR1 and CDR2: MGHRA and YSYEKL. The CDR3 bases are TGCGCCAGCAGCCAAAGACAGGTATTCGTAAAGGGACATGATGAAAAACTGTTTTTT. Encoded protein: CASSQRQVFVKGHDEKLFF.

The chain couples TRBV7-8 to TRBJ1-5; perhaps TRBD1 as D (6 bases). The CDR3 is made up of 16 amino acids. The ends were cut back, 2 bases at V and 0 bases at J, with 11 bases in the middle. Germline CDR1 reads SGHVS; CDR2 reads FQNEAQ. The CDR3 loop reads CASSLFGQFSNQPQHF. The CDR3 nucleotides are TGTGCCAGCAGCTTATTTGGACAGTTTAGCAATCAGCCCCAGCATTTT.

The count of this clone is one. This chain uses TRBV27 with TRBJ1-2; D unresolved. The CDR3 covers 14 residues. Trimming removed 4 bases from V and 6 bases from J, with 15 bases in between. The germline CDR1 and CDR2 sequences are MNHEY and SMNVEV (reference sequence). The CDR3 protein is CASSSLPGFHGYTF. In nucleotides, the CDR3 is TGTGCCAGCAGTTCTCTCCCCGGGTTTCATGGCTACACCTTC.

The genes are TRBV11-2 and TRBJ2-3, with D possibly TRBD2 on 5 matching bases. V lost 1 base, J lost 4 bases, and 18 bases lay in between. Germline V CDR1 and CDR2: SGHAT, FQNNGV. This CDR3 spans 17 amino acids. The DNA of the CDR3 is TGTGCCAGCAGCTTAGTAGGTCGGGTGGAGGTTGCAGATACGCAGTATTTT. This gives the protein CASSLVGRVEVADTQYF.

The V gene is TRBV28, the J gene TRBJ1-2, with D tentatively TRBD1 (6 bases). This CDR3 region has 13 residues. V was shortened by 6 bases and J by 2 bases, with 10 bases between the two germline ends. CDR1 is MDHEN and CDR2 is SYDVKM in the germline V gene. CDR3 in DNA: TGTGCCAGCAGGAGGACAGTCAACTATGGCTACACCTTC. This codes for CASRRTVNYGYTF.

The rearrangement uses TRBV15 and TRBJ2-4; 8 bases are a match to TRBD2. This CDR3 is 13 amino acids long. Germline values: CDR1 LNHNV, CDR2 YYDKDF (reference sequence). Unmatched junction bases numbered 6, after V lost 5 bases and J lost 9 bases. CDR3 sequence reads: CATSPGLAGIQYF. Written as DNA, the CDR3 is TGTGCCACCAGCCCCGGACTAGCCGGCATTCAGTACTTC.

As for this clone: This specimen includes other DNA sequences encoding the same CDR3. The V call is TRBV29-1, the J call TRBJ1-1; 9 bases are shared with TRBD1. The ends lost 4 bases at V and 6 bases at J; junction bases unmatched: 30. Germline V gives CDR1 SQVTM, CDR2 ANQGSEA. This CDR3 has 21 amino acids. In DNA form, the CDR3 reads TGCAGCGTTGGGCGCCGGGACAGGGAGAGTGGGACCAGTGACTTCAACCCTGAAGCTTTCTTT. The encoded protein is CSVGRRDRESGTSDFNPEAFF. The entire variable domain, with the rest obtained from reference TRBV29-1 and TRBJ1-1, is as follows: SAVISQKPSRDICQRGTSLTIQCQVDSQVTMMFWYRQQPGQSLTLIATANQGSEATYESGFVIDKFPISRPNLTFSTLTVSNMSPEDSSIYLCSVGRRDRESGTSDFNPEAFFGQGTRLTVV.

This clone was observed once. The chain uses TRBV7-3 and TRBJ2-4; 14 positions agree with TRBD2. The V segment lost 5 bases and the J segment 2 bases; nucleotides outside the gene matches: 14. The CDR3 extends over 20 amino acids. In germline, CDR1 is SGHTA, CDR2 FQGTGA. The CDR3 region is CASSDPTSGRAGDSKNIQYF. CDR3 DNA sequence: TGTGCCAGCAGCGACCCGACTAGCGGGAGGGCCGGGGACTCCAAAAACATTCAGTACTTC.

The rearrangement uses TRBV13 and TRBJ2-5; TRBD1 agrees at 8 bases. J lost 5 bases, V lost 5 bases, and 10 bases had no gene match. Germline V CDR1 and CDR2: PRHDT, FYEKMQ (reference sequence). The CDR3 spans 15 residues. CDR3 nucleotides: TGTGCCAGCAGCCCTCGGACAGGGACGAGGGAGACCCAGTACTTC. This translates into CASSPRTGTRETQYF.